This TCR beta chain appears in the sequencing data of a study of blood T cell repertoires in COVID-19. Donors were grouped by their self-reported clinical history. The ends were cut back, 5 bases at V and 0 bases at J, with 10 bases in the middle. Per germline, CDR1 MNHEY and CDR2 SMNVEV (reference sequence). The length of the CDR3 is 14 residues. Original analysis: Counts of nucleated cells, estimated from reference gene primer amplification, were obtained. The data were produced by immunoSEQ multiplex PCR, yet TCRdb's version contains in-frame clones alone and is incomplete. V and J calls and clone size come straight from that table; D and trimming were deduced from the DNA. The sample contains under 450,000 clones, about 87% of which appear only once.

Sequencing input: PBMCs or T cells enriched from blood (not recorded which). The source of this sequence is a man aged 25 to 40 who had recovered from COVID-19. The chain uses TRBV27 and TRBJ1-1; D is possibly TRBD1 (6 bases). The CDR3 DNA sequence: TGTGCCAGCAGTCCATACAGGGTGAACACTGAAGCTTTCTTT. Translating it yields CASSPYRVNTEAFF.